This T cell receptor beta chain was identified in a study of vaccination effects on CD4 cells after COVID-19. ViraFEST expansion of antigen-specific CD4+ T cells with viral peptide pools preceded sequencing. Following culture for nine to ten days, CD4+ T cells were isolated. Having tested negative for nucleocapsid antibodies, the vaccine recipients showed no prior SARS-CoV-2 infection. Under 2.5 million PBMC were seeded per well and grown in the presence of around 10 IU/ml IL-2 and around 11 ug/ml peptides. Assay: immunoSEQ multiplex PCR; the TCRdb copy retains only in-frame clones and omits some. The repertoire consists of around 25,000 clones, with roughly 70% occurring once and the leading ten covering 10%. This clone was found once. Antigen unknown. In germline, CDR1 is SGDLS, CDR2 YYNGEE. The V and J ends lost 0 bases and 3 bases, in that order; junction bases with no gene match: 11. This CDR3 spans 18 amino acids.

The source is a human donor who received a COVID-19 vaccine. V is TRBV9 and J is TRBJ2-3; 9 bases are a match to TRBD2. The specimen was CD4+ T cells from PBMCs cultured with HCoV-NL63 spike peptides, collected before COVID-19 vaccination. CDR3 nucleotides: TGTGCCAGCAGCGTAGGACCCCTGGGCGGGGGGGCAACAGATACGCAGTATTTT. Its protein product is CASSVGPLGGGATDTQYF. The full variable domain, completed using reference TRBV9 and TRBJ2-3, is DSGVTQTPKHLITATGQRVTLRCSPRSGDLSVYWYQQSLDQGLQFLIQYYNGEERAKGNILERFSAQQFPDLHSELNLSSLELGDSALYFCASSVGPLGGGATDTQYFGPGTRLTVL.